This T cell receptor (beta chain) emerged from a study of blood T cell repertoires in COVID-19. About the research overall: The origin of the acute and convalescent COVID-19 samples was the United States, Italy and Spain. PBMCs, B-cell-depleted T cells, or T cells were the source of the cDNA or gDNA that made up the material.

At least ten counts were recorded for this clone. CDR1 and CDR2 (germline): LGHNA, YSLEER. This CDR3 contains 16 residues. Trimming shortened V by 4 bases and J by 4 bases, and 19 bases separated the two germline ends. Per the authors' pipeline: Reference gene primers were amplified, and this amplification served to estimate nucleated cell counts. Measured with immunoSEQ multiplex PCR; TCRdb has only the in-frame clones, and not every one. That table furnishes V, J and clone size, whereas the DNA furnished D and trimming. The sample yields 300,000 to 350,000 clones, roughly 87% seen once. This clonotype originated in a young man with active or convalescent COVID-19. The J gene is TRBJ2-5, the V gene TRBV4-3, with a tentative D call TRBD2 (7 bases). Sequencing was performed on peripheral blood. CDR3 nucleotide sequence: TGCGCCAGCAGCCTCCGTTGGGGGGGGGCGGTAGAGACCCAGTACTTC. This encodes CASSLRWGGAVETQYF.